Listed below are T cell receptor beta chains from one sample, sequenced in a study of blood T cell repertoires in COVID-19. Libraries were prepared by immunoSEQ multiplex PCR; TCRdb keeps only in-frame clonotypes and omits some of them. The sample has about 170,000 clones; more than 70% are singletons. Sequenced sample: peripheral blood. The receptors shown here come from a man aged 45-65 years who had recovered from COVID-19. Both conserved end residues are part of each CDR3. The D gene is left open where the match is weak. Rows give clone size only sometimes, using once, few, many, or a class for an expanded clone.

d_gene,abundance,v_gene,j_gene,CDR3nt,CDR3aa
TRBD1,-,TRBV12-3/TRBV12-4,TRBJ2-1,TGTGCCAGCAGTTGGGACAGGGTCAATGAGCAGTTCTTC,CASSWDRVNEQFF
TRBD1,-,TRBV2,TRBJ1-5,TGTGCCAGCAGTCCGGGGACAGGGGGCAATCAGCCCCAGCATTTT,CASSPGTGGNQPQHF
TRBD2,-,TRBV18,TRBJ2-1,TGTGCCAGCTCACCACGACTAGCGGGATCCTACAATGAGCAGTTCTTC,CASSPRLAGSYNEQFF
-,-,TRBV12-3/TRBV12-4,TRBJ2-5,TGTGCCAGCAGTTTACGAGGCCAAGAGACCCAGTACTTC,CASSLRGQETQYF
TRBD2,once,TRBV18,TRBJ2-1,TGTGCCAGCTCACCCGGAGCGGGGGGCTCCTACAATGAGCAGTTCTTC,CASSPGAGGSYNEQFF
-,-,TRBV29-1,TRBJ2-3,TGCAGCGCCAGTCGCACAGATACGCAGTATTTT,CSASRTDTQYF
-,-,TRBV7-3,TRBJ2-7,TGTGCCAGCAGCTTAACGTCGAGGTGGCAGTACTTC,CASSLTSRWQYF
TRBD1,-,TRBV27,TRBJ1-2,TGTGCCAGCAGTCCCCGCCAGGGGGCGCGAAATTATTATGGCTACACCTTC,CASSPRQGARNYYGYTF
-,-,TRBV7-9,TRBJ1-2,TGTGCCAGCAGCGAGGGCCTGGGTAACTATGGCTACACCTTC,CASSEGLGNYGYTF
-,-,TRBV6-6,TRBJ1-2,TGTGCCAGCAGTTACTCGGGTGGACAGACCTATGGCTACACCTTC,CASSYSGGQTYGYTF
TRBD1,-,TRBV29-1,TRBJ1-5,TGCAGCGCCCTGACAGGGTCCAATCAGCCCCAGCATTTT,CSALTGSNQPQHF
TRBD1,-,TRBV25-1,TRBJ1-2,TGTGCCAGCAGTGAGGTGCAGGACAGGGCCCTTGGCTACACCTTC,CASSEVQDRALGYTF
-,-,TRBV30,TRBJ1-5,TGTGCCTGGAGTTCCCAGGGGCCTCAGCCCCAGCATTTT,CAWSSQGPQPQHF
-,-,TRBV7-2,TRBJ1-1,TGTGCCAGCACCCATGAGATTCTGAACACTGAAGCTTTCTTT,CASTHEILNTEAFF
-,few,TRBV24-1,TRBJ1-1,TGTGCCACCAGTGATTTGCAGGGGCAGGCTTTCTTT,CATSDLQGQAFF
-,-,TRBV7-9,TRBJ1-2,TGTGCCAGCAGCTCCGCGGATTATGGCTACACCTTC,CASSSADYGYTF
TRBD1,-,TRBV7-2,TRBJ1-5,TGTGCCAGCAGCCAACAGGGGCTCAATCAGCCCCAGCATTTT,CASSQQGLNQPQHF
TRBD1,-,TRBV6-5,TRBJ1-2,TGTGCCAGCAGCCGAACAGGGGGCGACTATGGCTACACCTTC,CASSRTGGDYGYTF
-,-,TRBV5-1,TRBJ1-1,TGCGCCAGCCGCACCTCAGGCCCGAACACTGAAGCTTTCTTT,CASRTSGPNTEAFF
-,-,TRBV28,TRBJ2-3,TGTGCCAGCAGAGTCGGGGGTGGGGACGTAAATACGCAGTATTTT,CASRVGGGDVNTQYF
-,-,TRBV6-7,TRBJ2-1,TGTGCCAGCAGCCCCCCCCCGACAGAGCAGTTCTTC,CASSPPPTEQFF
TRBD1,-,TRBV19,TRBJ1-2,TGTGCCAGTAGTTCTAGAGACAGGGATGGCTACACCTTC,CASSSRDRDGYTF
-,few,TRBV25-1,TRBJ1-2,TGTGCCAGCAGTGATATTGGCAGCTATGGCTACACCTTC,CASSDIGSYGYTF
-,once,TRBV5-5,TRBJ1-5,TGTGCCAGCAGCCCAGGACAAACTAGCAATCAGCCCCAGCATTTT,CASSPGQTSNQPQHF
TRBD1,-,TRBV7-9,TRBJ2-7,TGTGCCAGCAGCTCGGACAGGTTTCCCTACGAGCAGTACTTC,CASSSDRFPYEQYF
-,-,TRBV27,TRBJ2-5,TGTGCCAGCAGCGTTTTCGGGACATCGGAGACCCAGTACTTC,CASSVFGTSETQYF
TRBD2,-,TRBV10-3,TRBJ2-1,TGTGCCATCAGTGAGTCGAGGACTAGCGGGGGGCTTTACAATGAGCAGTTCTTC,CAISESRTSGGLYNEQFF
-,-,TRBV3-1/TRBV3-2,TRBJ1-2,TGTGCCAGCAGCCAAGCAGGGGACGGAGGCTACACCTTC,CASSQAGDGGYTF
-,-,TRBV10-2,TRBJ2-3,TGCGCCAGCAGTGTTCTGAGAGTTGGCACAGATACGCAGTATTTT,CASSVLRVGTDTQYF
TRBD2,-,TRBV7-2,TRBJ2-2,TGTGCCGCGGGGGGGTTGAGCACCGGGGAGCTGTTTTTT,CAAGGLSTGELFF
TRBD1,once,TRBV5-1,TRBJ1-6,TGCGCCAGCAGCTTGGACAGGGGCCTTAATTCACCCCTCCACTTT,CASSLDRGLNSPLHF
TRBD2,once,TRBV7-2,TRBJ2-7,TGTGCCAGCAGCTTTACCGGGACTAGCGGGCCCTACGAGCAGTACTTC,CASSFTGTSGPYEQYF
TRBD1,-,TRBV11-2,TRBJ1-1,TGTGCCAGCAGCTCCCGGGACAGGGCCATGAACACTGAAGCTTTCTTT,CASSSRDRAMNTEAFF
-,-,TRBV5-4,TRBJ1-1,TGTGCCAGCAGCTTGGGGCAGGTGAACACTGAAGCTTTCTTT,CASSLGQVNTEAFF
TRBD1,-,TRBV29-1,TRBJ2-5,TGCAGCGCCAGGGGGAGTGAGACCCAGTACTTC,CSARGSETQYF
TRBD2,-,TRBV15,TRBJ2-7,TGTGCCACCAGGTCAGGGCGACGGGGGGACGAGCAGTACTTC,CATRSGRRGDEQYF
-,-,TRBV4-3,TRBJ2-3,TGCGCCAGCAGCCAAGCCCCCTTGAGTACGCAGTATTTT,CASSQAPLSTQYF
-,-,TRBV10-3,TRBJ1-2,TGTGCCATCAGTGAGGCTCAACTTAACTATGGCTACACCTTC,CAISEAQLNYGYTF
TRBD1,-,TRBV20-1,TRBJ2-7,TGCAGTGCTAGTACGACAGGGGTAGAGCAGTACTTC,CSASTTGVEQYF
-,-,TRBV6-5,TRBJ1-4,TGTGCCAGCAGTTACTCGAGTGCAACTAATGAAAAACTGTTTTTT,CASSYSSATNEKLFF
-,-,TRBV19,TRBJ2-7,TGTGCCAGTAGTCCAACCCCGACAAGCTACGAGCAGTACTTC,CASSPTPTSYEQYF
-,once,TRBV3-1/TRBV3-2,TRBJ1-2,TGTGCCAGCAGCCAAGGGTCCCTAAAATTCTATGGCTACACCTTC,CASSQGSLKFYGYTF
TRBD1,few,TRBV25-1,TRBJ1-3,TGTGCCAGCAGTGAATCGGACAGGGCCTCTGGAAACACCATATATTTT,CASSESDRASGNTIYF
-,-,TRBV6-2/TRBV6-3,TRBJ1-5,TGTGCCAGCAGTGTCAGGGCGGATCAGAGCAATCAGCCCCAGCATTTT,CASSVRADQSNQPQHF
TRBD1,once,TRBV7-8,TRBJ2-6,TGTGCCAGCAGCCAACCGGACAGGGCTGGGGCCAACGTCCTGACTTTC,CASSQPDRAGANVLTF
TRBD2,few,TRBV19,TRBJ2-7,TGTGCCAGTACTAATGGGGGGGCCTACGAGCAGTACTTC,CASTNGGAYEQYF
-,-,TRBV6-6,TRBJ2-1,TGTGCCAGCGCGATCCCACCCGAGCAGTTCTTC,CASAIPPEQFF
-,-,TRBV28,TRBJ2-7,TGTGCCAGCAGAGGGGTGGGCTACGAGCAGTACTTC,CASRGVGYEQYF
-,-,TRBV5-6,TRBJ2-7,TGTGCCAGCAGCTTGTGGCGTGCCAGACTAGTTGCCTACGAGCAGTACTTC,CASSLWRARLVAYEQYF
TRBD1,-,TRBV7-2,TRBJ1-5,TGTGCCAGCAGCCCGGGACAGTTAAATCAGCCCCAGCATTTT,CASSPGQLNQPQHF
TRBD2,-,TRBV6-5,TRBJ2-5,TGTGCCAGCAGGGGGGACTATCAAGAGACCCAGTACTTC,CASRGDYQETQYF
-,once,TRBV7-9,TRBJ1-4,TGTGCCAGCAGTCGGGGGACGGGTAATGAAAAACTGTTTTTT,CASSRGTGNEKLFF
-,-,TRBV9,TRBJ2-4,TGTGCCAGCAGCCTAACAGGTTTTTCCAACATTCAGTACTTC,CASSLTGFSNIQYF
TRBD1,-,TRBV9,TRBJ1-2,TGTGCCAGCAGCGTATATGACAGGGTCGGTGGCTATGGCTACACCTTC,CASSVYDRVGGYGYTF